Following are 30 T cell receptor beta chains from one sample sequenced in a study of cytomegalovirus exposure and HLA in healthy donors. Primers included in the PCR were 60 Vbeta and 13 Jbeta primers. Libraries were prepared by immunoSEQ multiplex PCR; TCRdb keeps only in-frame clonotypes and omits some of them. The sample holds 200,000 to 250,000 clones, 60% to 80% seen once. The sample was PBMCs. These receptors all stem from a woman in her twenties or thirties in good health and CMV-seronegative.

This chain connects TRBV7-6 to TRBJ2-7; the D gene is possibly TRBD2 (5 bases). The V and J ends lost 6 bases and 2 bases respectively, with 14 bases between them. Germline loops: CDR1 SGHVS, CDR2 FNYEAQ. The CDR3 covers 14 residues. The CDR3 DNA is TGTGCCAGCAGTCTCGGAGGTACCCCCTACGAGCAGTACTTC. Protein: CASSLGGTPYEQYF. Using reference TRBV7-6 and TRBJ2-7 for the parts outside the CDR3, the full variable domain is GAGVSQSPRYKVTKRGQDVALRCDPISGHVSLYWYRQALGQGPEFLTYFNYEAQQDKSGLPNDRFSAERPEGSISTLTIQRTEQRDSAMYRCASSLGGTPYEQYFGPGTRLTVT.

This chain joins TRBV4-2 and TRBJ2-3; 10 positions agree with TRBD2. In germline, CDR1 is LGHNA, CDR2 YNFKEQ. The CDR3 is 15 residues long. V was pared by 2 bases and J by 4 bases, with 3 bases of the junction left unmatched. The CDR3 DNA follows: TGTGCCAGCAGCCAACCTAGCGGGGGAGCAGATACGCAGTATTTT. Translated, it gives CASSQPSGGADTQYF.

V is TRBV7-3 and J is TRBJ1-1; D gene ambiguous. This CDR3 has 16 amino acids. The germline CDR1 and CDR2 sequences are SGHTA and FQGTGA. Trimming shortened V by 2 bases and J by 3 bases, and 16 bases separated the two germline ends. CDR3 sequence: CASSLYDRVGDTEAFF. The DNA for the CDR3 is TGTGCCAGCAGCTTATATGATAGGGTCGGGGACACTGAAGCTTTCTTT.

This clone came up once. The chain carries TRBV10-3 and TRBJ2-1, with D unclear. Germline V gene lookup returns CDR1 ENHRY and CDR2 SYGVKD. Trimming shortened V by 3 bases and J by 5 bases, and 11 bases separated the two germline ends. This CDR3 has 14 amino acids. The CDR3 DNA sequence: TGTGCCATCAGTGAAATTTGGCAGAACAATGAGCAGTTCTTC. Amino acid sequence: CAISEIWQNNEQFF.

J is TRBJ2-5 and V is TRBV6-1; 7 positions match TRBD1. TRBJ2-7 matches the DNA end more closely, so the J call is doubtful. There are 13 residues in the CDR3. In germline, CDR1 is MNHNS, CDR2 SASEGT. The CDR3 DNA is TGTGCCAGCCACCGGGACAGCTCCTACGAGCAGTACTTC. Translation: CASHRDSSYEQYF.

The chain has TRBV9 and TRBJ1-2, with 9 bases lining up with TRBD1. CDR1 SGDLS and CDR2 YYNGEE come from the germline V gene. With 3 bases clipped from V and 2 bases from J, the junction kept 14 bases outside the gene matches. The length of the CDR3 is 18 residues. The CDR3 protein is CASSASPATGQGNYGYTF. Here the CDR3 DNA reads TGTGCCAGCAGCGCCTCCCCCGCGACGGGACAGGGAAACTATGGCTACACCTTC.

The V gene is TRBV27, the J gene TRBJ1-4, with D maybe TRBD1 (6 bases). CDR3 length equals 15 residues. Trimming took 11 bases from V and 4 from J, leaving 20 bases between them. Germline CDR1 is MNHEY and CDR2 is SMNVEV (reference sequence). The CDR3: CAGGRGQMINEKLFF. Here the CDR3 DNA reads TGTGCCGGAGGCCGTGGACAGATGATTAATGAAAAACTGTTTTTT.

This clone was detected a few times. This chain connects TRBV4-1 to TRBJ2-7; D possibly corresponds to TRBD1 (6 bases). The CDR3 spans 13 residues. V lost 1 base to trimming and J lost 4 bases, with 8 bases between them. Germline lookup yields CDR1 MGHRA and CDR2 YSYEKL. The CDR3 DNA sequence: TGCGCCAGCAGCCAAGCCCAGGGGTACGAGCAGTACTTC. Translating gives CASSQAQGYEQYF.

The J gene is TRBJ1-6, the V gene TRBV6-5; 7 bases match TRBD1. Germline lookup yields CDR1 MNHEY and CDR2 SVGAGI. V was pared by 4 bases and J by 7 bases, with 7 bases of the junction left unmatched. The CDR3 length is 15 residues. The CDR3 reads CASSSLTGHNSPLHF. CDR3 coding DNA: TGTGCCAGCAGTTCGTTGACAGGGCACAATTCACCCCTCCACTTT.

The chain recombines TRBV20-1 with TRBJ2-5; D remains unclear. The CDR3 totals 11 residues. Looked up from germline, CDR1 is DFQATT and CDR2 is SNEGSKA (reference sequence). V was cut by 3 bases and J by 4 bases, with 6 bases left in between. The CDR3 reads CSARYLETQYF. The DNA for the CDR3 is TGCAGTGCTAGGTATCTAGAGACCCAGTACTTC.

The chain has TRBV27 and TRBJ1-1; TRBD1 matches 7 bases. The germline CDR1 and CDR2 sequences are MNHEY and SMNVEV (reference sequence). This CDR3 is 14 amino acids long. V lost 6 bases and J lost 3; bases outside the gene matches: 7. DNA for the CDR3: TGTGCCAGCAGCGTAGGGGGCCTGGACACTGAAGCTTTCTTT. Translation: CASSVGGLDTEAFF.

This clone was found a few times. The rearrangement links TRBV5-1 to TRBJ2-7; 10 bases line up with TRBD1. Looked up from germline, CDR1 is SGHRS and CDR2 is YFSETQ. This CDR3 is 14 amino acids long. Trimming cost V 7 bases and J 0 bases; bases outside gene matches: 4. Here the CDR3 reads CASRGTGVSYEQYF. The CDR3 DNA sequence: TGCGCCAGCCGCGGGACAGGGGTCTCCTACGAGCAGTACTTC.

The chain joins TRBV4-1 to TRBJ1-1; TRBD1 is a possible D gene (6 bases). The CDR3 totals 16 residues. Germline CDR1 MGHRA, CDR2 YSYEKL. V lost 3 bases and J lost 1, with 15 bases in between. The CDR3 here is CASSHNGGRGNTEAFF. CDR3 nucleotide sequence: TGCGCCAGCAGCCACAACGGAGGCAGGGGGAACACTGAAGCTTTCTTT.

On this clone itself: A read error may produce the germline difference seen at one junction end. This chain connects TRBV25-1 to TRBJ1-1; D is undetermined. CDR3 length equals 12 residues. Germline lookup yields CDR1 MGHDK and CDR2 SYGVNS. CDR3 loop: CASSGGNPEAFF. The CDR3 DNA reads TGTGCCAGCAGTGGAGGGAACCCTGAAGCTTTCTTT.

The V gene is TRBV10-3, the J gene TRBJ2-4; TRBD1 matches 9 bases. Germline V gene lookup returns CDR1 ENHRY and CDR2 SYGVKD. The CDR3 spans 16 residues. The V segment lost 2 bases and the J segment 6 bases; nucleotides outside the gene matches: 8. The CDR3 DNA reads TGTGCCATCAGTGAGAGAAGGGACAGGGCAAGAAACATTCAGTACTTC. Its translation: CAISERRDRARNIQYF.

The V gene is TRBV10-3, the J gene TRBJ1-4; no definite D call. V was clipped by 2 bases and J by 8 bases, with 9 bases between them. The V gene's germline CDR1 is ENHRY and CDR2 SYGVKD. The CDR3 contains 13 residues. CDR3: CAISESYGEKLFF. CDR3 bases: TGTGCCATCAGTGAGAGTTACGGGGAAAAACTGTTTTTT.

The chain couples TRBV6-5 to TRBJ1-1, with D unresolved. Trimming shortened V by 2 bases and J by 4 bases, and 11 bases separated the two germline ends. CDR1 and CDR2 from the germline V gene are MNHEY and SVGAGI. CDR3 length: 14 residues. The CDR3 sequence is CASSYAGESTEAFF. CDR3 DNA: TGTGCCAGCAGTTACGCCGGGGAGAGCACTGAAGCTTTCTTT.

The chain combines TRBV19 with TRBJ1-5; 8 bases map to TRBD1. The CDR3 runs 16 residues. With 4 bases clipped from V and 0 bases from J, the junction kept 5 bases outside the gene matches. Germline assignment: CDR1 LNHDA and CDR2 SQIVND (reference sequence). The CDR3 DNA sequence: TGTGCCAGTAGTAAGGACAGGGCTTATAGCAATCAGCCCCAGCATTTT. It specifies CASSKDRAYSNQPQHF.

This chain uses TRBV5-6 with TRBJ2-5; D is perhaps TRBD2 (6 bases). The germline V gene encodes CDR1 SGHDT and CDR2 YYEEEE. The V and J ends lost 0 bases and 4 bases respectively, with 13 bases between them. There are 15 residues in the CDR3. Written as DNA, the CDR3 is TGTGCCAGCAGCTTGGACGGGAGAATGACAGAGACCCAGTACTTC. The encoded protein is CASSLDGRMTETQYF.

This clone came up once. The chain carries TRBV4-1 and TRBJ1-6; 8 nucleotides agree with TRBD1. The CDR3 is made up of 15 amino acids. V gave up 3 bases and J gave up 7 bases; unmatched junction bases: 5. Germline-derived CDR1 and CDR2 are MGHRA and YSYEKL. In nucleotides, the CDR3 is TGCGCCAGCAGCCACAAGGGACAGGAAAATTCACCCCTCCACTTT. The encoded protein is CASSHKGQENSPLHF.

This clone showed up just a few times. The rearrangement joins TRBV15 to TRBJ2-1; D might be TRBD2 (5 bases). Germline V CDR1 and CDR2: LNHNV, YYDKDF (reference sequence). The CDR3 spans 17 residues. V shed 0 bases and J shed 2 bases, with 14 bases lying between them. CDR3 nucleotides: TGTGCCACCAGCAGAGATCATGCTAGCCTTCCCTACAATGAGCAGTTCTTC. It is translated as CATSRDHASLPYNEQFF.

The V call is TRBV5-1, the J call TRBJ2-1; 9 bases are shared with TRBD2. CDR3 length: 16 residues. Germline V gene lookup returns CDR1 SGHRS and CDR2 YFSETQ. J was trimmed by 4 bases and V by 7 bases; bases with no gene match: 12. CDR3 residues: CASGPLTGLAYNEQFF. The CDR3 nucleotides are TGCGCCAGCGGCCCCTTGACGGGACTAGCATACAATGAGCAGTTCTTC.

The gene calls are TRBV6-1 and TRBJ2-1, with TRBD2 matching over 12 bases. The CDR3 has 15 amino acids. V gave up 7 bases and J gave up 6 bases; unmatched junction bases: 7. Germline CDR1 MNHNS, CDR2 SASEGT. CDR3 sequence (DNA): TGTGCCAGCATTAAAGGACTAGCGGGAATCAATGAGCAGTTCTTC. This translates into CASIKGLAGINEQFF.

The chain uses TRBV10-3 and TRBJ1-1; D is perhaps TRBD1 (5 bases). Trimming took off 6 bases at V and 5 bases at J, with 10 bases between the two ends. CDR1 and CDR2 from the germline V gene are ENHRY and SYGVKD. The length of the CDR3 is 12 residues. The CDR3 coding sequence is TGTGCCATCAGCGCCGGGGGAACTGAAGCTTTCTTT. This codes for CAISAGGTEAFF.

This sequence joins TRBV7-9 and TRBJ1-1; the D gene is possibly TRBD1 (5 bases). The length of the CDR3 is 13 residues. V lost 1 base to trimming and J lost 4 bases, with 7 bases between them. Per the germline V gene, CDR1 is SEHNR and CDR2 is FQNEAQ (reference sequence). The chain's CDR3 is CASSLDGGTEAFF. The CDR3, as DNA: TGTGCCAGCAGCTTAGACGGGGGCACTGAAGCTTTCTTT. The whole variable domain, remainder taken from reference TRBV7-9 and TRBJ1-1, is DTGVSQNPRHKITKRGQNVTFRCDPISEHNRLYWYRQTLGQGPEFLTYFQNEAQLEKSRLLSDRFSAERPKGSFSTLEIQRTEQGDSAMYLCASSLDGGTEAFFGQGTRLTVV.

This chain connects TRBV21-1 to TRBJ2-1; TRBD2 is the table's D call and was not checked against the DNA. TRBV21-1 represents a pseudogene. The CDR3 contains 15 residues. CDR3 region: CASSMRAGEIDEQFF. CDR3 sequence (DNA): TGTGCCAGCAGCATGAGAGCGGGAGAGATAGATGAGCAGTTCTTC.

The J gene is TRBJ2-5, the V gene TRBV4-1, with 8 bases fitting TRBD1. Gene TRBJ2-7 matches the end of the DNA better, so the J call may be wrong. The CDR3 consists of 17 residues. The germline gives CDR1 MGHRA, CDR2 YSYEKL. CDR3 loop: CASSPYSATGVDYEQYF. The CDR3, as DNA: TGCGCCAGCAGCCCCTACAGCGCGACAGGGGTAGACTACGAGCAGTACTTC.

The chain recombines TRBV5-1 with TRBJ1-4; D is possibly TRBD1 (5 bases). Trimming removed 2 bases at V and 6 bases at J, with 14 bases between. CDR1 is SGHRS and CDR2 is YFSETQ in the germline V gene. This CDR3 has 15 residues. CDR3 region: CASSFQGSLDEKLFF. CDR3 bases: TGCGCCAGCAGCTTCCAGGGATCTTTGGATGAAAAACTGTTTTTT. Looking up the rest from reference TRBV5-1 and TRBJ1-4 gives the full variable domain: KAGVTQTPRYLIKTRGQQVTLSCSPISGHRSVSWYQQTPGQGLQFLFEYFSETQRNKGNFPGRFSGRQFSNSRSEMNVSTLELGDSALYLCASSFQGSLDEKLFFGSGTQLSVL.

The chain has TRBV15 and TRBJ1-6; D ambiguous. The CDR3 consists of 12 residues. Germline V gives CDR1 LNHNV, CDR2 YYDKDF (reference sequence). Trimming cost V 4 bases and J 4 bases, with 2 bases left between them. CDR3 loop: CATSIYNSPLHF. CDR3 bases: TGTGCCACCAGCATATATAATTCACCCCTCCACTTT.

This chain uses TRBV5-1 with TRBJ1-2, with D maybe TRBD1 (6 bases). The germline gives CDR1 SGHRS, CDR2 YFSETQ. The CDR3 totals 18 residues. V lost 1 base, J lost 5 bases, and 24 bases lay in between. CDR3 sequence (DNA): TGCGCCAGCAGCTTGACCTCAGGGGCCTCAACGTTTGGATATGGCTACACCTTC. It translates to CASSLTSGASTFGYGYTF.